This section outlines one T cell receptor beta chain sequence together with its context. The antigen it binds to is not known. Base-call qualities are not available, and no considerably larger clone is one nucleotide away. This specimen belongs to a study of tumor-infiltrating T cells and Merkel cell polyomavirus (dated by TCRdb to about 2017). Concerning the study at large: In Merkel cell carcinoma patients, the study examined CD8+ T cells specific for the Merkel cell polyomavirus KLL epitope. Varied, non-standardized therapies, including chemotherapy, radiation and immunotherapies, were received by the patients. In under 15 samples, TRB sequencing was done on KLL-tetramer-sorted cells from blood or tumor-infiltrating lymphocytes, along with about a dozen matched whole-tumor samples. In the whole study, one tumor sample was a frozen nodal tumor digest, and another tumor sample was a flash-frozen core biopsy of a metastasis. Most of the whole-tumor samples were approximately 23-micron curls sectioned from formalin-fixed, paraffin-embedded tissue blocks. Varying disease stages were represented at patient presentation, and patients were followed for a median of approximately 2.8 years (range 1.1 to 6.0 years).

V and J lose 9 bases and 4 bases, and a span of 19 bases separates them. The CDR1 and CDR2 encoded by the germline V gene are SGHDT and YYEEEE. The CDR3 numbers 14 residues from cysteine through phenylalanine. Here the CDR3 DNA is all that survives: 42 bases in frame from base 1. Robust positive staining for Merkel cell polyomavirus Large T antigen was observed by immunohistochemistry in the tumors of all patients. The study included roughly twelve Merkel cell carcinoma patients whose blood and/or cultured TIL contained robust KLL-tetramer+ populations exceeding 0.04% of CD8+ T cells. All patients were Caucasian, with a median age of around 66 years and a range of roughly 45 to 77 years. Lymph node tumors were analyzed for patients with unknown primaries who presented with nodal disease, or when there was not enough primary tissue. The library came from the immunoSEQ multiplex PCR assay. Adaptive Biotechnologies (Seattle, WA) carried out the genomic DNA extraction, TRB sequencing and normalization. In the original analysis: Clonality was computed as one minus Shannon entropy of productive TRB sequences normalized by log2 of unique productive sequences. To identify KLL-specific clonotypes in tumors, TCRbeta CDR3 amino acid sequences were matched against the sequences from the tetramer-sorted sample of each patient. TCRdb stores this immuneACCESS table with in-frame sequences only. Part of the clones is absent; in the studies checked, under half of the shortfall reflects unresolved V genes, and no reason is known for the rest. For V, J and clone size, that table is used; D and trimming come from the DNA. The sample data list 2,000 to 2,500 clones, and 95% to 98% of these were observed just once. The top ten hold 2.5% to 3% of the sample.

The paper as a whole reports these results and caveats: Only a single viral epitope was studied, so T cells against other Merkel cell polyomavirus epitopes were not captured. KLL-specific TRB repertoires proved diverse and largely private: among roughly 430 unique sequences, only one clonotype was public, and two patients shared that clonotype. Significantly improved MCC-specific survival was associated with a higher intratumoral fraction of KLL-specific T cells (about 1.7-18% versus about 0-0.15%). The small sample size of the study (n of about twelve patients) is recognized as a limitation. A greater number of unique KLL-specific clonotypes in tumors (about 5-120 vs 0-3) was associated with a significant advantage in MCC-specific survival (P = 0.0051).

What was sequenced was lymph node tissue. The sequence came from a man between 65 and 79 years old with Merkel cell carcinoma. This sequence uses TRBV5-6 and TRBJ1-1; the D gene is perhaps TRBD1, from 5 matching bases. The DNA sequence reads TGTGCCACTTGGCCTCAGGGTTGGAGCACTGAAGCTTTCTTT. The resulting protein is CATWPQGWSTEAFF.